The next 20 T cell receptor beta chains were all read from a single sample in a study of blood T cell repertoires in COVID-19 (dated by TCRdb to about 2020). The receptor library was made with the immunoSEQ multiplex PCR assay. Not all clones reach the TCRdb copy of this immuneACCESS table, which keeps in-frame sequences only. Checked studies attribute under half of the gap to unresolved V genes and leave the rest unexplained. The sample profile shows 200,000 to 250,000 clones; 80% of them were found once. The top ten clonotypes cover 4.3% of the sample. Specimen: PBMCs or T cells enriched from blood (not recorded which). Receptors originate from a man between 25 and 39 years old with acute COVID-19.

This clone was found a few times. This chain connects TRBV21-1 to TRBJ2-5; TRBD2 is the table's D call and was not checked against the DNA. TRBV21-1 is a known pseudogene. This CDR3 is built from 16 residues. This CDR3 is CASSNGLGGATKAQYF. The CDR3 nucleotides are TGTGCCAGCAGCAATGGGCTGGGAGGGGCCACTAAGGCCCAGTACTTC.

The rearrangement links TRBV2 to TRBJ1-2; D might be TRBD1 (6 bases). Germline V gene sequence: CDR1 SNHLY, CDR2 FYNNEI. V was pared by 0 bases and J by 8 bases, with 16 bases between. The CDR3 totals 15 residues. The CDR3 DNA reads TGTGCCAGCAGTGAAGCGCTTGGGGGCTTAAGCGGCTACACCTTC. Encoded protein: CASSEALGGLSGYTF.

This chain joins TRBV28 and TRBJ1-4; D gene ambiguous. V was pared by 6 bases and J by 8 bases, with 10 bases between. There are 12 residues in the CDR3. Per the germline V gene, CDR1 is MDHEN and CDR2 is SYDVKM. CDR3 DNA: TGTGCCAGCAGACTACCGGGAGAAAAACTGTTTTTT. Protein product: CASRLPGEKLFF. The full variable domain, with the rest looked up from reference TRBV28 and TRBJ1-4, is DVKVTQSSRYLVKRTGEKVFLECVQDMDHENMFWYRQDPGLGLRLIYFSYDVKMKEKGDIPEGYSVSREKKERFSLILESASTNQTSMYLCASRLPGEKLFFGSGTQLSVL.

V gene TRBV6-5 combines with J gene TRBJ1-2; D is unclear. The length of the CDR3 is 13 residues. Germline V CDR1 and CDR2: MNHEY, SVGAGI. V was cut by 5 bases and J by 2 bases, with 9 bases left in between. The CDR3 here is CASSPGLNYGYTF. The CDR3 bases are TGTGCCAGCAGTCCCGGGTTAAACTATGGCTACACCTTC.

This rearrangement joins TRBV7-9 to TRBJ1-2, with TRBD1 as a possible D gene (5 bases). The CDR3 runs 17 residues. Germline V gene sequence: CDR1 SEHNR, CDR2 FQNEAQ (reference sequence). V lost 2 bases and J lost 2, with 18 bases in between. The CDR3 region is CASSLPRVSQVNYGYTF. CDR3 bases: TGTGCCAGCAGCTTACCCCGAGTCTCACAGGTCAACTATGGCTACACCTTC.

DNA for the CDR3: TGTGCCAGCAGTTTATCCAGGGAGGCTGAAGCTTTCTTT. Residues: CASSLSREAEAFF. The chain carries TRBV28 and TRBJ1-1; weak D call: TRBD1 (5 bases). The CDR3 is 13 residues long. V lost 1 base and J lost 6, with 9 bases in between. The V gene's germline CDR1 is MDHEN and CDR2 SYDVKM.

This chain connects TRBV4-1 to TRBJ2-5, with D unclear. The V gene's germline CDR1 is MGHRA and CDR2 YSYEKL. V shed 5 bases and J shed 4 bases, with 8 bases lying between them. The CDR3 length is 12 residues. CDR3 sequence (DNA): TGCGCCAGCAGCGCAGGCCCAGAGACCCAGTACTTC. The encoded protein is CASSAGPETQYF.

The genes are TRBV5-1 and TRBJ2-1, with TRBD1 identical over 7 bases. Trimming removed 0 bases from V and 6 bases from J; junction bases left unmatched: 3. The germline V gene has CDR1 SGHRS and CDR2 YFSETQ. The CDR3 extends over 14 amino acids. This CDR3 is CASSLDQGVNEQFF. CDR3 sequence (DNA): TGCGCCAGCAGCTTGGACCAGGGGGTCAATGAGCAGTTCTTC.

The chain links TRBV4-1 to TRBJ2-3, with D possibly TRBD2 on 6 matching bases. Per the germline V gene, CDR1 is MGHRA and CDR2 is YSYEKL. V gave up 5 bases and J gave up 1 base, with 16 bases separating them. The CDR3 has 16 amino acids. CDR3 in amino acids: CASSSPLASGTDTQYF. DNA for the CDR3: TGCGCCAGCAGCTCCCCCTTGGCTAGCGGCACAGATACGCAGTATTTT.

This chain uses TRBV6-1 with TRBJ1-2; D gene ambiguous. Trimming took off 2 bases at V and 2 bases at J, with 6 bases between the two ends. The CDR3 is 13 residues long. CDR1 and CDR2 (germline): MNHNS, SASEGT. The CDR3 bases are TGTGCCAGCAGTGAACAACAGAACTATGGCTACACCTTC. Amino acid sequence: CASSEQQNYGYTF.

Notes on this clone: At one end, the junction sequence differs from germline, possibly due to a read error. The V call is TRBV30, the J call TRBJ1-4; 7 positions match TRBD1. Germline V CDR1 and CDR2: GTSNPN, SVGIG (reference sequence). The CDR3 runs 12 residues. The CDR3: CAWSTTGASWSF. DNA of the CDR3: TGTGCCTGGAGTACTACAGGGGCCTCTTGGTCCTTT.

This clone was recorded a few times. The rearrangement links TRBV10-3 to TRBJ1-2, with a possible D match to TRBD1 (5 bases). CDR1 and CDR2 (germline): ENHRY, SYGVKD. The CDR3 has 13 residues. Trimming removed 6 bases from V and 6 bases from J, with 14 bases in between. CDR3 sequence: CAISATEDHGYTF. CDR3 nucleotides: TGTGCCATCAGCGCGACAGAGGACCATGGCTACACCTTC.

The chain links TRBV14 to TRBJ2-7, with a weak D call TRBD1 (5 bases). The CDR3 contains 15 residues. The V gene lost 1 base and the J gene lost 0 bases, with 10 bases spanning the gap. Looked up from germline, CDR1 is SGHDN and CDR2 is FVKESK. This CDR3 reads CASSQGPDNSYEQYF. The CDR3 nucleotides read TGTGCCAGCAGCCAAGGTCCGGACAACTCCTACGAGCAGTACTTC.

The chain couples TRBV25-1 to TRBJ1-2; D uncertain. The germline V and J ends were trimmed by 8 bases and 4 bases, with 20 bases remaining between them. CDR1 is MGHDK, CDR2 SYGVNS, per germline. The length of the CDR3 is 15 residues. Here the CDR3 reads CASQPTLAGSYGYTF. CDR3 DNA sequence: TGTGCCAGCCAACCGACCCTGGCAGGTTCCTATGGCTACACCTTC.

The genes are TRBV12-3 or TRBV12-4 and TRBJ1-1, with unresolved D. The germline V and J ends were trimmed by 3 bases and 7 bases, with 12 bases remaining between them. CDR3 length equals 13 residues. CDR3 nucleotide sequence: TGTGCCAGCAGTTTCAAACAGATCGGTGAAGCTTTCTTT. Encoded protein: CASSFKQIGEAFF.

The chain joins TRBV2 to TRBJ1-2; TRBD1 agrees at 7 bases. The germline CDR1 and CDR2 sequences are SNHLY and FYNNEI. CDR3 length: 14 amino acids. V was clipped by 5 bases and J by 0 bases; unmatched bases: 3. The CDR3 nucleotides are TGTGCCAGCAGTCCCGGACAGGCTAACTATGGCTACACCTTC. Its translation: CASSPGQANYGYTF.

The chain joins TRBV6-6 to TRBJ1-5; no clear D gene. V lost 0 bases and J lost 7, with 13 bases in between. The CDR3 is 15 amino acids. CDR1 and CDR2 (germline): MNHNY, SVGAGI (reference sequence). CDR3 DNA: TGTGCCAGCAGTTACTCGGCGGGGAGCGGACAGCCCCAGCATTTT. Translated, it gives CASSYSAGSGQPQHF.

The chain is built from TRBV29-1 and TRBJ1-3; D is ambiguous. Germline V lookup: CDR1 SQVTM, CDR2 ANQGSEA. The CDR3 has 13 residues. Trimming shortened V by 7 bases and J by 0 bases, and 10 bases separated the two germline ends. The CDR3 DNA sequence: TGCAGCGCCCTAGAGAGCTCTGGAAACACCATATATTTT. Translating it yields CSALESSGNTIYF.

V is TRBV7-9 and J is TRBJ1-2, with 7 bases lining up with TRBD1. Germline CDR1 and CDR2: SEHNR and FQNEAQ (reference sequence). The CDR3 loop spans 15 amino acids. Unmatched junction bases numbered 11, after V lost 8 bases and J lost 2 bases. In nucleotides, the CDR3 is TGTGCCAGCTCTCCCGGGACAGCCACCAACTATGGCTACACCTTC. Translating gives CASSPGTATNYGYTF. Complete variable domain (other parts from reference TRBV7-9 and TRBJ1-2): DTGVSQNPRHKITKRGQNVTFRCDPISEHNRLYWYRQTLGQGPEFLTYFQNEAQLEKSRLLSDRFSAERPKGSFSTLEIQRTEQGDSAMYLCASSPGTATNYGYTFGSGTRLTVV.

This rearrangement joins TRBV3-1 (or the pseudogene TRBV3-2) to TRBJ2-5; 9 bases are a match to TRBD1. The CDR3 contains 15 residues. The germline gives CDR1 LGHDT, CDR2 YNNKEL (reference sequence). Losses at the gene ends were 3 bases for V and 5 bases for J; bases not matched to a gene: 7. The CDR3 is CASSQEQGARETQYF. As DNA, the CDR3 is TGTGCCAGCAGCCAGGAACAGGGGGCGAGGGAGACCCAGTACTTC.